The 5 T cell receptor beta chains below all came from one sample that was sequenced in a study of siplizumab effects on memory and regulatory T cells (dated by TCRdb to between 2018 and 2021). Libraries were constructed by the immunoSEQ multiplex PCR assay. As stored in TCRdb, this immuneACCESS dataset retains in-frame rearrangements with V and J assigned. A fraction of the clones does not appear; measured against another copy, unresolved V genes explain less than half of the discrepancy, and the remainder lacks a known reason. Present in this sample are some 110,000 clones, about 93% of which were seen just once. About 0.32% of the sample comes from the top ten. The sample comprised CD4+ T cells sorted from blood. These receptor sequences come from a human donor in good health.

The rearrangement links TRBV27 to TRBJ1-2, with 7 bases that match TRBD1. Germline assignment: CDR1 MNHEY and CDR2 SMNVEV (reference sequence). Unmatched junction bases numbered 6, after V lost 6 bases and J lost 2 bases. The CDR3 totals 14 residues. CDR3 protein: CASRSYRGNYGYTF. The CDR3 DNA follows: TGTGCCAGCAGGAGTTACAGGGGAAACTATGGCTACACCTTC.

V is TRBV9 and J is TRBJ2-1, with 16 bases matching TRBD2. Unmatched junction bases numbered 5, after V lost 2 bases and J lost 9 bases. Germline V gene lookup returns CDR1 SGDLS and CDR2 YYNGEE. The CDR3 extends over 16 amino acids. The CDR3 nucleotides read TGTGCCAGCAGCGTGGGGACTAGCGGGGGGGCCAGTGAGCAGTTCTTC. Its protein product is CASSVGTSGGASEQFF.

V usage is TRBV2 and J usage is TRBJ2-3; D not resolved. V lost 5 bases and J 6 bases, leaving 15 bases between the germline ends. Germline CDR1 reads SNHLY; CDR2 reads FYNNEI. This CDR3 is built from 14 residues. Written as DNA, the CDR3 is TGTGCCAGCAGTAGAGAGAACCACCCCGATACGCAGTATTTT. Its translation: CASSRENHPDTQYF. Full variable domain (missing parts from reference TRBV2 and TRBJ2-3): EPEVTQTPSHQVTQMGQEVILRCVPISNHLYFYWYRQILGQKVEFLVSFYNNEISEKSEIFDDQFSVERPDGSNFTLKIRSTKLEDSAMYFCASSRENHPDTQYFGPGTRLTVL.

The gene calls are TRBV6-6 and TRBJ1-2, with 7 nucleotides matching TRBD1. CDR1 and CDR2 from the germline V gene are MNHNY and SVGAGI (reference sequence). The trim removed 7 bases at V and 3 bases at J, leaving 11 bases unmatched. The CDR3 is 15 amino acids. The DNA of the CDR3 is TGTGCCAGCACTAACACGACAGGGCTCTACTATGGCTACACCTTC. This encodes CASTNTTGLYYGYTF.

The genes are TRBV14 and TRBJ1-2, with 9 bases aligning to TRBD1. Looked up from germline, CDR1 is SGHDN and CDR2 is FVKESK. The CDR3 length is 14 residues. The V and J ends lost 4 bases and 4 bases, in that order; junction bases with no gene match: 4. CDR3 coding DNA: TGTGCCAGCAGCCTCGGGACAGGGAGCTATGGCTACACCTTC. Translating gives CASSLGTGSYGYTF.